These 5 T cell receptor beta chains share one sample of origin, sequenced in a study of T-cell reconstitution after alpha-beta-depleted transplantation in children. The authors prepared the TCRbeta library with unique molecular identifiers. MiXCR, applied by TCRdb to the PCR reads, yields one record per CDR3 protein. Of 550,000 to 800,000 distinct CDR3 sequences listed, approximately 14% were seen once; the top ten hold 0.79%. Sample: PBMCs, taken before TCRalphabeta/CD19-depleted stem cell transplant. Every receptor here comes from a girl aged 2 to 10 with congenital amegakaryocytic thrombocytopenia, due to receive a stem cell transplant.

At least ten counts were recorded for this clonotype. This chain uses TRBV5-1 with TRBJ2-7, with no clear D. The germline V gene encodes CDR1 SGHRS and CDR2 YFSETQ. The CDR3 length is 16 residues. Trimming shortened V by 4 bases and J by 4 bases, and 21 bases separated the two germline ends. CDR3 coding DNA: TGCGCCAGCAGCGGACCAAACGAACCCGAGGCGTACGAGCAGTACTTC. This codes for CASSGPNEPEAYEQYF.

J is TRBJ2-1 and V is TRBV5-1; maybe TRBD2 (6 bases). V was pared by 0 bases and J by 6 bases, with 13 bases between. Looked up from germline, CDR1 is SGHRS and CDR2 is YFSETQ. This CDR3 spans 15 amino acids. This chain's CDR3 is CASSLVGTVSNEQFF. The CDR3 DNA sequence: TGCGCCAGCAGCTTGGTAGGGACTGTGAGCAATGAGCAGTTCTTC.

J is TRBJ2-7 and V is TRBV4-2, with a weak D call TRBD1 (7 bases). The CDR3 totals 15 residues. V lost 0 bases, J lost 2 bases, and 11 bases lay in between. The germline V gene encodes CDR1 LGHNA and CDR2 YNFKEQ. Here the CDR3 reads CASSQDQGGTYEQYF. CDR3 DNA sequence: TGTGCCAGCAGCCAAGACCAGGGGGGAACCTACGAGCAGTACTTC.

This clonotype was counted only a few times. This chain links TRBV5-1 with TRBJ2-2, with D possibly being TRBD1 or TRBD2 (5 bases each). Looked up from germline, CDR1 is SGHRS and CDR2 is YFSETQ. This CDR3 region has 17 residues. V lost 1 base and J lost 0, with 13 bases in between. CDR3 coding DNA: TGCGCCAGCAGCTTGTCAACGGGGCCAGCGAACACCGGGGAGCTGTTTTTT. It translates to CASSLSTGPANTGELFF.

The CDR3, as DNA: TGTGCCAGCAGCTTCGGACCTCTAGCGGGAGGGCCAAATACGCAGTATTTT. It codes for CASSFGPLAGGPNTQYF. The chain carries TRBV7-8 and TRBJ2-3; TRBD2 agrees at 12 bases. The CDR3 has 17 residues. The junction had 11 bases not matched to a gene; V was cut back by 3 bases and J by 7 bases. Germline V gene data show CDR1 as SGHVS and CDR2 as FQNEAQ. The entire variable domain, with the rest obtained from reference TRBV7-8 and TRBJ2-3, is as follows: GAGVSQSPRYKVAKRGQDVALRCDPISGHVSLFWYQQALGQGPEFLTYFQNEAQLDKSGLPSDRFFAERPEGSVSTLKIQRTQQEDSAVYLCASSFGPLAGGPNTQYFGPGTRLTVL.